The 28 T cell receptor beta chains below were found in one sample sequenced in a study of cytomegalovirus exposure and HLA in healthy donors. PCR involved 60 Vbeta and 13 Jbeta primers. Libraries were prepared by immunoSEQ multiplex PCR; TCRdb keeps only in-frame clonotypes and omits some of them. The sample gives 120,000 to 150,000 clones, 61% of which show up once; around 1.9% is in the top ten. Sequenced sample: PBMCs. The receptors stem from a male donor in good health and CMV-seronegative.

This clone was counted a few times. The V and J genes are TRBV4-1 and TRBJ2-2, with 8 bases aligning to TRBD1. The CDR3 contains 18 residues. With V trimmed by 4 bases and J by 0 bases, 10 bases remained unmatched. In germline, CDR1 is MGHRA, CDR2 YSYEKL. This chain's CDR3 is CASSPIGQGASNTGELFF. CDR3 coding DNA: TGCGCCAGCAGCCCGATAGGTCAGGGGGCCTCGAACACCGGGGAGCTGTTTTTT.

V gene TRBV2 combines with J gene TRBJ1-5; D is possibly TRBD1 (5 bases). Trimming cost V 2 bases and J 1 base, with 15 bases left between them. The CDR3 runs 17 residues. From germline, CDR1 is SNHLY and CDR2 FYNNEI. In nucleotides, the CDR3 is TGTGCCAGCAGTGAACCCACTCCGGACACCAGCAATCAGCCCCAGCATTTT. This gives the protein CASSEPTPDTSNQPQHF.

The V call is TRBV27, the J call TRBJ1-2, with TRBD1 matching over 7 bases. There are 15 residues in the CDR3. V shed 6 bases and J 8 bases; nucleotides not matched to a gene: 15. From germline, CDR1 is MNHEY and CDR2 SMNVEV (reference sequence). The CDR3 coding sequence is TGTGCCAGCAGCAACACTAACAGGGGAACGGGGGGCTACACCTTC. It yields the protein CASSNTNRGTGGYTF.

This rearrangement joins TRBV19 to TRBJ2-3; D gene uncertain. There are 12 residues in the CDR3. Trimming took off 6 bases at V and 2 bases at J, with 6 bases between the two ends. From germline, CDR1 is LNHDA and CDR2 SQIVND (reference sequence). The CDR3 DNA follows: TGTGCCAGTAGCGGTTACACAGATACGCAGTATTTT. It codes for CASSGYTDTQYF. Full variable domain (outside the CDR3, taken from reference TRBV19 and TRBJ2-3): DGGITQSPKYLFRKEGQNVTLSCEQNLNHDAMYWYRQDPGQGLRLIYYSQIVNDFQKGDIAEGYSVSREKKESFPLTVTSAQKNPTAFYLCASSGYTDTQYFGPGTRLTVL.

This chain uses TRBV27 with TRBJ1-4; D gene uncertain. Trimming removed 4 bases at V and 5 bases at J, with 20 bases between. CDR1 and CDR2 from the germline V gene are MNHEY and SMNVEV (reference sequence). The CDR3 has 17 residues. The CDR3 nucleotides are TGTGCCAGCAGTTCTATCGGGGTGTATGTGCTCAATGAAAAACTGTTTTTT. Translated: CASSSIGVYVLNEKLFF.

The CDR3 sequence: CASNPPGVTEAFF. Written as DNA, the CDR3 is TGTGCCAGTAACCCCCCCGGGGTCACTGAAGCTTTCTTT. The genes are TRBV19 and TRBJ1-1, with D uncertain. V gave up 7 bases and J gave up 4 bases, with 13 bases separating them. This CDR3 has 13 amino acids. Germline V gene sequence: CDR1 LNHDA, CDR2 SQIVND (reference sequence).

This clone was counted a few times. The rearrangement links TRBV27 to TRBJ1-5; TRBD1 agrees at 8 bases. CDR1 and CDR2 (germline): MNHEY, SMNVEV (reference sequence). This CDR3 region has 15 residues. Trimming removed 5 bases from V and 0 bases from J; junction bases left unmatched: 3. CDR3 region: CASSLGQGSNQPQHF. The CDR3 DNA reads TGTGCCAGCAGTCTCGGACAGGGTAGCAATCAGCCCCAGCATTTT.

This chain uses TRBV6-1 with TRBJ2-3; tentatively, D is TRBD2 (5 bases). CDR3 length: 14 amino acids. CDR1 is MNHNS, CDR2 SASEGT, per germline. V lost 7 bases, J lost 0 bases, and 11 bases lay in between. The CDR3 DNA is TGTGCCAGCAAGGACTCCCTAAGCACAGATACGCAGTATTTT. It translates to CASKDSLSTDTQYF.

The genes are TRBV18 and TRBJ1-1; TRBD1 might be the D (6 bases). The CDR3 spans 12 residues. Trimming pared 1 base from V and 10 bases from J, leaving 10 bases between. Germline CDR1 is KGHSH and CDR2 is LQKENI. The chain's CDR3 is CASSPQGERAFF. The CDR3 coding sequence is TGTGCCAGCTCACCACAGGGGGAACGAGCTTTCTTT.

There are a few counts of this clone. The J gene is TRBJ1-2, the V gene TRBV19, with D maybe TRBD1 (5 bases). The CDR3 sequence is 13 residues long. Trimming pared 7 bases from V and 8 bases from J, leaving 17 bases between. In germline, CDR1 is LNHDA, CDR2 SQIVND (reference sequence). The CDR3: CASTLEGLRGYTF. The CDR3 bases are TGTGCCAGTACCCTGGAGGGACTTCGGGGCTACACCTTC.

In this sample, this clone turned up a few times. The V gene is TRBV6-6, the J gene TRBJ2-5; a weak D match, TRBD2 (5 bases). V shed 2 bases and J shed 5 bases, with 9 bases lying between them. The CDR3 extends over 13 amino acids. Germline CDR1 and CDR2: MNHNY and SVGAGI (reference sequence). The CDR3 coding sequence is TGTGCCAGCAGTTACGAGGGATTTGAGACCCAGTACTTC. It specifies CASSYEGFETQYF.

This clone was observed a few times. The chain has TRBV4-3 and TRBJ2-5, with 7 bases aligning to TRBD2. Per germline, CDR1 LGHNA and CDR2 YSLEER. There are 15 residues in the CDR3. After removal of 1 base from V and 3 bases from J, the junction contained 5 bases not matched to a gene. For the CDR3, the DNA is TGCGCCAGCAGCCAAGTTCCTAGCGGAGAAGAGACCCAGTACTTC. The encoded protein is CASSQVPSGEETQYF.

In this sample, this clone turned up a few times. The CDR3 loop reads CASSSPGPGQGDYGYTF. In DNA form, the CDR3 reads TGTGCCAGCAGCTCGCCGGGACCGGGACAGGGAGACTATGGCTACACCTTC. This chain links TRBV5-6 with TRBJ1-2; 9 nucleotides align to TRBD1. This CDR3 region has 17 residues. CDR1 is SGHDT, CDR2 YYEEEE, per germline. The V gene end was trimmed by 3 bases and the J gene end by 3 bases; junction bases not matched to a gene: 12.

The J gene is TRBJ2-3, the V gene TRBV19; the match to TRBD1 covers 8 bases. The CDR3 runs 16 residues. CDR1 and CDR2 (germline): LNHDA, SQIVND (reference sequence). V gave up 5 bases and J gave up 1 base; unmatched junction bases: 8. The CDR3 reads CASSRDRQSGTDTQYF. CDR3 coding DNA: TGTGCCAGTAGTCGGGACAGGCAATCGGGCACAGATACGCAGTATTTT.

This clone was recorded once. This chain connects TRBV9 to TRBJ2-5, with D perhaps TRBD1 (6 bases). Germline lookup yields CDR1 SGDLS and CDR2 YYNGEE. CDR3 length equals 17 residues. The V and J ends lost 1 base and 0 bases respectively, with 16 bases between them. CDR3 bases: TGTGCCAGCAGCGTATCCCCGGACAGTTGGTACCAAGAGACCCAGTACTTC. This gives the protein CASSVSPDSWYQETQYF.

This chain uses TRBV6-1 with TRBJ1-1; D gene unclear. The CDR3 loop spans 14 amino acids. The ends were cut back, 3 bases at V and 4 bases at J, with 12 bases in the middle. CDR1 and CDR2 from the germline V gene are MNHNS and SASEGT. This CDR3 reads CASSERPGSTEAFF. The CDR3 nucleotides are TGTGCCAGCAGTGAGAGGCCGGGATCCACTGAAGCTTTCTTT.

The chain couples TRBV30 to TRBJ2-4; 10 bases agree with TRBD1. Germline-derived CDR1 and CDR2 are GTSNPN and SVGIG (reference sequence). The CDR3 has 17 residues. V was pared by 7 bases and J by 8 bases, with 20 bases of the junction left unmatched. CDR3 nucleotides: TGTGCCTTTCTTCGGACAGGGGGTTTCTCCAATAAGGACATTCAGTACTTC. Encoded protein: CAFLRTGGFSNKDIQYF.

V usage is TRBV2 and J usage is TRBJ1-1; 8 nucleotides line up with TRBD1. The CDR3 length is 15 residues. Germline values: CDR1 SNHLY, CDR2 FYNNEI. V shed 5 bases and J 5 bases; nucleotides not matched to a gene: 10. CDR3 amino acids: CASSRQTGVGTEAFF. In DNA, the CDR3 is TGTGCCAGCAGTCGACAGACAGGGGTCGGGACTGAAGCTTTCTTT.

The sample holds a few counts of this clone. The J gene is TRBJ2-3, the V gene TRBV13, with 15 bases fitting TRBD2. The CDR3 is made up of 18 amino acids. After removal of 5 bases from V and 7 bases from J, the junction contained 13 bases not matched to a gene. Germline V gene data show CDR1 as PRHDT and CDR2 as FYEKMQ (reference sequence). This CDR3 is CASSLGLAGGRGTNTQYF. The CDR3 coding sequence is TGTGCCAGCAGCCTTGGACTAGCGGGGGGGCGAGGTACAAATACGCAGTATTTT.

The chain carries TRBV6-9 and TRBJ1-2; TRBD1 agrees at 10 bases. This CDR3 spans 15 amino acids. V lost 6 bases to trimming and J lost 3 bases; unmatched junction nucleotides: 7. In germline, CDR1 is MNHGY, CDR2 SVAAGI. This CDR3 reads CASSPGTGVDYGYTF. DNA of the CDR3: TGTGCCAGCAGCCCAGGGACAGGGGTAGACTATGGCTACACCTTC.

The gene calls are TRBV7-2 and TRBJ2-5; 13 nucleotides match TRBD2. CDR1 and CDR2 (germline): SGHTA, FQGNSA. Trimming took 4 bases from V and 0 from J; bases not matched to a gene: 8. The CDR3 has 18 residues. The CDR3 protein is CASSSEGLAGRYQETQYF. The CDR3, as DNA: TGTGCCAGCAGCTCCGAGGGACTAGCGGGGAGGTACCAAGAGACCCAGTACTTC.

The gene calls are TRBV5-1 and TRBJ1-4, with D maybe TRBD1 (5 bases). Germline V gene data show CDR1 as SGHRS and CDR2 as YFSETQ. Trimming shortened V by 4 bases and J by 4 bases, and 14 bases separated the two germline ends. This CDR3 spans 15 amino acids. For the CDR3, the DNA is TGCGCCAGCAGCCTCCTCGGGGGTAGTAATGAAAAACTGTTTTTT. The encoded protein is CASSLLGGSNEKLFF.

The V gene is TRBV5-1, the J gene TRBJ2-5; a possible D gene is TRBD2 (5 bases). CDR1 and CDR2 (germline): SGHRS, YFSETQ. V was cut by 0 bases and J by 1 base, with 7 bases left in between. The CDR3 is 14 amino acids. CDR3 DNA: TGCGCCAGCAGCTTGGGGCTAGCCCAAGAGACCCAGTACTTC. Its translation is CASSLGLAQETQYF.

The chain carries TRBV2 and TRBJ1-2; D is uncertain. The germline V and J ends were trimmed by 9 bases and 0 bases, with 17 bases remaining between them. This CDR3 region has 15 residues. Germline CDR1 and CDR2: SNHLY and FYNNEI. CDR3: CASRGSTSSNYGYTF. Here the CDR3 DNA reads TGTGCCAGTCGGGGATCGACTTCGTCTAACTATGGCTACACCTTC. Filled out from reference TRBV2 and TRBJ1-2, the complete variable domain reads EPEVTQTPSHQVTQMGQEVILRCVPISNHLYFYWYRQILGQKVEFLVSFYNNEISEKSEIFDDQFSVERPDGSNFTLKIRSTKLEDSAMYFCASRGSTSSNYGYTFGSGTRLTVV.

The V and J genes are TRBV9 and TRBJ2-3; D is unclear. This CDR3 is built from 16 residues. The germline V gene has CDR1 SGDLS and CDR2 YYNGEE. V dropped 0 bases and J dropped 0 bases, with 11 bases sitting between them. CDR3 in amino acids: CASSVGNSLSTDTQYF. CDR3 coding DNA: TGTGCCAGCAGCGTAGGGAATAGCCTGAGCACAGATACGCAGTATTTT. The variable domain in full, completed from reference TRBV9 and TRBJ2-3, reads DSGVTQTPKHLITATGQRVTLRCSPRSGDLSVYWYQQSLDQGLQFLIQYYNGEERAKGNILERFSAQQFPDLHSELNLSSLELGDSALYFCASSVGNSLSTDTQYFGPGTRLTVL.

This sequence joins TRBV5-4 and TRBJ2-2; maybe TRBD2 (5 bases). CDR1 and CDR2 from the germline V gene are SGHNT and YYREEE (reference sequence). V lost 2 bases to trimming and J lost 2 bases, with 13 bases between them. This CDR3 has 16 residues. CDR3 bases: TGTGCCAGCAGCTTAGGAACGGGGTTCAACACCGGGGAGCTGTTTTTT. Residues: CASSLGTGFNTGELFF.

The J gene is TRBJ2-3, the V gene TRBV5-1; 11 bases agree with TRBD1. This CDR3 is 16 amino acids long. V dropped 0 bases and J dropped 2; count of bases not matched to a gene: 2. Per germline, CDR1 SGHRS and CDR2 YFSETQ. The CDR3 loop is CASSLAGQGATDTQYF. Written as DNA, the CDR3 is TGCGCCAGCAGCTTGGCCGGACAGGGGGCCACAGATACGCAGTATTTT.

The V call is TRBV7-3, the J call TRBJ1-5; TRBD1 agrees at 8 bases. The CDR3 consists of 13 residues. J lost 7 bases, V lost 4 bases, and 3 bases had no gene match. Germline loops: CDR1 SGHTA, CDR2 FQGTGA. CDR3 in DNA: TGTGCCAGCAGCTCACAGGGGGGGCAGCCCCAGCATTTT. Amino acids: CASSSQGGQPQHF.